Presented here are 29 T cell receptor beta chains from one specimen sequenced in a study of blood T cell repertoires in COVID-19 (dated by TCRdb to about 2020). Library method: the immunoSEQ multiplex PCR assay. The clones in this table, taken by TCRdb from immuneACCESS, are in-frame only. Not every clone is retained; where verified, under half of the shortfall comes from an unresolved V gene, and the cause of the rest is unknown. The sample table contains fewer than 400,000 clones; only one count was recorded for 85% of them. Together, the top ten hold 3% to 4% of the sample. The sequencing input was peripheral blood. The source is a young woman with acute or convalescent COVID-19.

This clone was detected only once. The rearrangement joins TRBV14 to TRBJ1-1; 12 nucleotides align to TRBD1. CDR1 is SGHDN, CDR2 FVKESK, per germline. The CDR3 covers 18 residues. Unmatched junction bases numbered 9, after V lost 1 base and J lost 3 bases. CDR3: CASSQGRDRGRGDTEAFF. The CDR3 DNA is TGTGCCAGCAGCCAAGGACGGGACAGGGGGCGAGGCGACACTGAAGCTTTCTTT.

This clone was counted once. The V and J genes are TRBV28 and TRBJ1-1; TRBD1 is a possible D gene (5 bases). Germline CDR1 is MDHEN and CDR2 is SYDVKM. V gave up 7 bases and J gave up 3 bases, with 24 bases separating them. This CDR3 has 17 residues. CDR3 in amino acids: CASTPLWGRVGDTEAFF. DNA for the CDR3: TGTGCCAGCACCCCCCTTTGGGGCAGGGTAGGAGACACTGAAGCTTTCTTT.

The J gene is TRBJ2-4, the V gene TRBV19, with D perhaps TRBD1 (5 bases). Germline-derived CDR1 and CDR2 are LNHDA and SQIVND (reference sequence). V was shortened by 0 bases and J by 0 bases, with 15 bases between the two germline ends. The CDR3 has 18 amino acids. The CDR3 nucleotides read TGTGCCAGTAGTATAGATCGAGGCAGGGAAGGAGCCAAAAACATTCAGTACTTC. Translation: CASSIDRGREGAKNIQYF.

The chain is built from TRBV19 and TRBJ1-5; no reliable D call. Trimming took 1 base from V and 5 from J, leaving 18 bases between them. The CDR3 length is 17 residues. Looked up from germline, CDR1 is LNHDA and CDR2 is SQIVND (reference sequence). The CDR3 region is CASSIVSREFFDQPQHF. CDR3 sequence (DNA): TGTGCCAGTAGTATAGTTAGCCGGGAGTTTTTCGATCAGCCCCAGCATTTT.

The V gene is TRBV10-3, the J gene TRBJ1-5, with D uncertain. This CDR3 is 15 amino acids long. Germline V CDR1 and CDR2: ENHRY, SYGVKD. Trimming left V 3 bases short and J 0 bases short, with 9 bases between. CDR3 region: CAISDHSNSNQPQHF. For the CDR3, the DNA is TGTGCCATCAGTGACCACTCCAATAGCAATCAGCCCCAGCATTTT.

V is TRBV28 and J is TRBJ2-1; 10 bases align to TRBD2. Looked up from germline, CDR1 is MDHEN and CDR2 is SYDVKM. V was pared by 8 bases and J by 2 bases, with 12 bases of the junction left unmatched. The CDR3 has 17 amino acids. In nucleotides, the CDR3 is TGTGCCAGCCCCCCCCTTGGACTAGCGGATACCTACAATGAGCAGTTCTTC. Protein product: CASPPLGLADTYNEQFF.

This clone came up a few times. The chain has TRBV7-3 and TRBJ2-7, with D unclear. Trimming cost V 1 base and J 12 bases, with 16 bases left between them. Germline V gives CDR1 SGHTA, CDR2 FQGTGA. This CDR3 contains 13 residues. CDR3 in DNA: TGTGCCAGCAGCTTAAATAACGACTCCCCACCGTACTTC. The encoded protein is CASSLNNDSPPYF.

As for this clone: The same CDR3 also results from other DNA sequences found in this sample. The chain combines TRBV29-1 with TRBJ1-5; D ambiguous. Looked up from germline, CDR1 is SQVTM and CDR2 is ANQGSEA. The CDR3 totals 13 residues. Trimming took 6 bases from V and 1 from J, leaving 10 bases between them. DNA of the CDR3: TGCAGCGTAGGGTCGGGGAGCAATCAGCCCCAGCATTTT. Encoded protein: CSVGSGSNQPQHF. The whole variable domain, remainder taken from reference TRBV29-1 and TRBJ1-5, is SAVISQKPSRDICQRGTSLTIQCQVDSQVTMMFWYRQQPGQSLTLIATANQGSEATYESGFVIDKFPISRPNLTFSTLTVSNMSPEDSSIYLCSVGSGSNQPQHFGDGTRLSIL.

The chain carries TRBV7-9 and TRBJ2-1; D remains unclear. The V gene lost 1 base and the J gene lost 2 bases, with 9 bases spanning the gap. Germline V gene data show CDR1 as SEHNR and CDR2 as FQNEAQ (reference sequence). This CDR3 has 15 amino acids. CDR3 sequence: CASSLESGAYNEQFF. The DNA for the CDR3 is TGTGCCAGCAGCTTAGAGTCCGGAGCCTACAATGAGCAGTTCTTC.

The chain uses TRBV12-5 and TRBJ1-1; D unclear. Germline CDR1 LGHNT, CDR2 FRNRAP. With 6 bases removed from V and 1 base from J, the gap between germline ends came to 9 bases. The CDR3 totals 13 residues. CDR3 amino acids: CASGMEENTEAFF. The CDR3 DNA reads TGTGCTAGTGGAATGGAGGAGAACACTGAAGCTTTCTTT.

The chain has TRBV18 and TRBJ2-3, with TRBD1 identical over 11 bases. With V trimmed by 0 bases and J by 0 bases, 5 bases remained unmatched. CDR3 length: 18 amino acids. The germline CDR1 and CDR2 sequences are KGHSH and LQKENI. The CDR3 spells CASSPPGQGVASTDTQYF. CDR3 DNA sequence: TGTGCCAGCTCACCACCGGGACAGGGGGTCGCTAGCACAGATACGCAGTATTTT.

CDR3 in amino acids: CASSLHRDRGNSPLHF. CDR3 DNA sequence: TGCGCCAGCAGCTTGCATCGGGACAGGGGGAATTCACCCCTCCACTTT. The chain employs TRBV5-1 and TRBJ1-6; 11 bases agree with TRBD1. This CDR3 has 16 residues. Trimming at V came to 1 base and at J to 7 bases, leaving 4 bases not matched to a gene. The V gene's germline CDR1 is SGHRS and CDR2 YFSETQ.

The V and J genes are TRBV30 and TRBJ1-5; D is ambiguous. Per germline, CDR1 GTSNPN and CDR2 SVGIG (reference sequence). CDR3 length: 15 amino acids. Between the trimmed V and J ends, which lost 4 bases and 0 bases, there was a span of 13 bases. In DNA form, the CDR3 reads TGTGCCTGGACCCCGGGGAGTGGTAGCAATCAGCCCCAGCATTTT. This sequence encodes CAWTPGSGSNQPQHF.

The rearrangement joins TRBV5-1 to TRBJ2-1, with 8 bases fitting TRBD2. The CDR3 runs to 15 residues. Per the germline V gene, CDR1 is SGHRS and CDR2 is YFSETQ. Trimming cost V 0 bases and J 9 bases; bases outside gene matches: 8. CDR3 nucleotide sequence: TGCGCCAGCAGCTTGGGCGCGGGAGGCGAGGGTGAGCAGTTCTTC. It specifies CASSLGAGGEGEQFF.

CDR3 DNA: TGTGCCAGCAGCGTGGTGGCGGGAGGGCCCAATGAGCAGTTCTTC. Protein: CASSVVAGGPNEQFF. V is TRBV9 and J is TRBJ2-1; TRBD2 agrees at 9 bases. The CDR3 is made up of 15 amino acids. The V segment lost 2 bases and the J segment 6 bases; nucleotides outside the gene matches: 6. Per the germline V gene, CDR1 is SGDLS and CDR2 is YYNGEE.

The chain joins TRBV18 to TRBJ1-5; D not certain. Germline CDR1 reads KGHSH; CDR2 reads LQKENI. The CDR3 has 14 residues. The V end was cut by 5 bases, the J end by 0 bases, with 8 bases between. DNA of the CDR3: TGTGCCAGCTCAGACACGAATAGCAATCAGCCCCAGCATTTT. It translates to CASSDTNSNQPQHF.

The V gene is TRBV3-1 (or the pseudogene TRBV3-2), the J gene TRBJ1-2; D not resolved. This CDR3 is 14 amino acids long. The germline V and J ends were trimmed by 0 bases and 8 bases, with 13 bases remaining between them. Germline lookup yields CDR1 LGHDT and CDR2 YNNKEL (reference sequence). CDR3 DNA sequence: TGTGCCAGCAGCCAAGATAGAGGGTATTCGGGCTACACCTTC. Translated, it gives CASSQDRGYSGYTF.

This sequence joins TRBV2 and TRBJ1-4, with a weak D call TRBD1 (6 bases). V gave up 7 bases and J gave up 3 bases, with 15 bases separating them. The CDR3 is 15 residues long. CDR1 SNHLY and CDR2 FYNNEI come from the germline V gene. The DNA for the CDR3 is TGTGCCAGCATCCGACCGGGGGGGCCTAATGAAAAACTGTTTTTT. Protein: CASIRPGGPNEKLFF.

The V call is TRBV11-2, the J call TRBJ2-4; a weak D match, TRBD2 (6 bases). CDR1 SGHAT and CDR2 FQNNGV come from the germline V gene. V shed 0 bases and J shed 1 base, with 13 bases lying between them. The CDR3 is 17 residues long. CDR3 amino acids: CASSLDTLRGAKNIQYF. Written as DNA, the CDR3 is TGTGCCAGCAGCTTAGATACACTACGGGGGGCCAAAAACATTCAGTACTTC.

V is TRBV29-1 and J is TRBJ1-1; D is unresolved. Trimming cost V 4 bases and J 6 bases, with 9 bases left between them. The germline V gene has CDR1 SQVTM and CDR2 ANQGSEA. This CDR3 contains 11 residues. CDR3: CSVAGDAEAFF. The CDR3 DNA is TGCAGCGTTGCTGGAGACGCTGAAGCTTTCTTT.

This chain uses TRBV5-1 with TRBJ2-3; 12 bases map to TRBD2. This CDR3 has 15 amino acids. J was trimmed by 13 bases and V by 4 bases; bases with no gene match: 13. Germline loops: CDR1 SGHRS, CDR2 YFSETQ. The CDR3 sequence is CASSQTSGRQDTKYF. CDR3 DNA sequence: TGCGCCAGCAGCCAGACTAGCGGGAGACAAGATACCAAGTATTTT.

V is TRBV6-5 and J is TRBJ1-1; D is uncertain. This CDR3 comprises 13 residues. Germline-derived CDR1 and CDR2 are MNHEY and SVGAGI. The V and J ends lost 6 bases and 3 bases respectively, with 11 bases between them. The CDR3 DNA follows: TGTGCCAGCAGACTCCGCCTGGACACTGAAGCTTTCTTT. It is translated as CASRLRLDTEAFF.

The V and J genes are TRBV11-2 and TRBJ1-5; perhaps TRBD1 as D (6 bases). The V end was cut by 1 base, the J end by 6 bases, with 10 bases between. The CDR3 covers 14 residues. Germline V CDR1 and CDR2: SGHAT, FQNNGV. The CDR3 is CASSLGGGSQPQHF. DNA of the CDR3: TGTGCCAGCAGCTTAGGGGGGGGCTCTCAGCCCCAGCATTTT. The variable domain in full, with the rest retrieved from reference TRBV11-2 and TRBJ1-5, is EAGVAQSPRYKIIEKRQSVAFWCNPISGHATLYWYQQILGQGPKLLIQFQNNGVVDDSQLPKDRFSAERLKGVDSTLKIQPAKLEDSAVYLCASSLGGGSQPQHFGDGTRLSIL.

The DNA for the CDR3 is TGTGCCAGCAGCCATACCGGGACAGGGCTAGCAGGCTATGGCTACACCTTC. Amino acids: CASSHTGTGLAGYGYTF. The chain employs TRBV5-6 and TRBJ1-2, with 9 bases aligning to TRBD1. CDR1 is SGHDT and CDR2 is YYEEEE in the germline V gene. CDR3 size: 17 residues. V trimming: 4 bases; J trimming: 4 bases; junction bases outside the gene matches: 14.

The gene calls are TRBV28 and TRBJ2-5, with 9 bases aligning to TRBD1. Trimming cost V 6 bases and J 3 bases; bases outside gene matches: 8. This CDR3 contains 15 residues. The germline V gene encodes CDR1 MDHEN and CDR2 SYDVKM. DNA for the CDR3: TGTGCCAGCAGGCGGGACAGGGAAATAGAAGAGACCCAGTACTTC. This gives the protein CASRRDREIEETQYF.

This clone was seen a handful of times. The V call is TRBV5-4, the J call TRBJ1-1; 8 bases line up with TRBD1. Germline assignment: CDR1 SGHNT and CDR2 YYREEE (reference sequence). Germline trimming cut 2 bases from V and 3 bases from J; bases unmatched to any gene: 12. The CDR3 is 17 residues long. The DNA for the CDR3 is TGTGCCAGCAGCTTCTGGACAGCGACAGGGGCCTACACTGAAGCTTTCTTT. Encoded protein: CASSFWTATGAYTEAFF.

A few counts support this clone. The rearrangement joins TRBV18 to TRBJ1-3; possible D gene TRBD1, 6 bases. With 2 bases removed from V and 0 bases from J, the gap between germline ends came to 11 bases. Germline values: CDR1 KGHSH, CDR2 LQKENI. This CDR3 is 16 amino acids long. CDR3 region: CASSPRGTSSGNTIYF. The CDR3 bases are TGTGCCAGCTCACCAAGGGGGACGAGCTCTGGAAACACCATATATTTT.

The gene calls are TRBV7-9 and TRBJ1-2, with D possibly being TRBD1 (5 bases). Trimming took off 2 bases at V and 0 bases at J, with 16 bases between the two ends. The CDR3 length is 17 residues. Germline CDR1 and CDR2: SEHNR and FQNEAQ (reference sequence). CDR3 loop: CASSLSHRKVTNYGYTF. The CDR3 nucleotides read TGTGCCAGCAGCTTATCTCACAGGAAGGTAACTAACTATGGCTACACCTTC.

V gene TRBV7-9 combines with J gene TRBJ2-1; 7 nucleotides line up with TRBD2. The trim removed 4 bases at V and 13 bases at J, leaving 22 bases unmatched. The CDR3 totals 17 residues. Germline V gene sequence: CDR1 SEHNR, CDR2 FQNEAQ (reference sequence). The CDR3 is CASSSRGDQRRASGQFF. The CDR3 DNA reads as TGTGCCAGCAGCTCCCGGGGGGACCAGAGGCGGGCTAGCGGCCAGTTCTTC.